This note documents a single TCR beta chain sequence. What it binds is not known. These data belong to a study of T-cell memory formation after mild COVID-19. At the level of the study: TCR clusters showed largely donor specificity.

Germline-derived CDR1 and CDR2 are SEHNR and FQNEAQ (reference sequence). V lost 0 bases and J 4 bases, leaving 12 bases between the germline ends. The CDR3 length is 15 residues. TCRdb re-called the 5' RACE reads through MiXCR, storing one row per CDR3 protein. The repertoire holds 340,000 or so distinct CDR3 sequences, with over 10% as singletons. The study, taken as a whole, reports: Pre-infection memory held some responding clones, suggesting pre-existing cross-reactive T cells responded. The authors did not confirm SARS-CoV-2 specificity of second-wave clones peaking day 37.

Source material: PBMCs or a T cell subset sorted from them (not recorded which). This chain joins TRBV7-9 and TRBJ2-5, with a weak D call TRBD2 (6 bases). This clonotype was obtained from a man aged 18-30 years who had mild COVID-19 (a few samples of this study predate the infection). Cell type and time point are not known. CDR3 in amino acids: CASSLAGTQGETQYF. The CDR3, as DNA: TGTGCCAGCAGCTTAGCCGGGACTCAGGGAGAGACCCAGTACTTC.